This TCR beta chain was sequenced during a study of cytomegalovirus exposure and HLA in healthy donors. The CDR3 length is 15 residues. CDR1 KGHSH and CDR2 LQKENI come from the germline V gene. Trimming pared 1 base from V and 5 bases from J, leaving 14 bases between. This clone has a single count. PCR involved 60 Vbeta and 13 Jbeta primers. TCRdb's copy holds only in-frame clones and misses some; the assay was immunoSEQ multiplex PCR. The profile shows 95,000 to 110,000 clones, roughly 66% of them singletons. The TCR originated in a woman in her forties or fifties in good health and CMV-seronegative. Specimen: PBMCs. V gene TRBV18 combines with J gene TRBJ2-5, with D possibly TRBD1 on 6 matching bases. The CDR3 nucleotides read TGTGCCAGCTCACCACGTTCAGGGGCCCAGGAGACCCAGTACTTC. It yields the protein CASSPRSGAQETQYF.